The 32 T cell receptor beta chains in this list originate from one sample, sequenced in a study of blood T cell repertoires in COVID-19. Sequencing was performed with immunoSEQ multiplex PCR; in TCRdb, only in-frame clones are kept and a portion is missing. The profile shows approximately 450,000 clones, about 85% of them singletons. The sequencing input was PBMCs or T cells enriched from blood (not recorded which). The receptors were gathered from a woman aged 18-29 years with acute COVID-19.

This clone was detected a few times. The CDR3 protein is CASSPYGQNTEAFF. DNA for the CDR3: TGCGCCAGCAGCCCCTACGGACAGAACACTGAAGCTTTCTTT. This sequence joins TRBV5-1 and TRBJ1-1; D perhaps matches TRBD1 (5 bases). Germline CDR1 reads SGHRS; CDR2 reads YFSETQ. The CDR3 length is 14 residues. Trimming shortened V by 4 bases and J by 1 base, and 11 bases separated the two germline ends.

The table lists this clone with a few counts. This chain links TRBV10-3 with TRBJ1-2; 10 bases map to TRBD1. There are 15 residues in the CDR3. From germline, CDR1 is ENHRY and CDR2 SYGVKD. Trimming cost V 3 bases and J 6 bases; bases outside gene matches: 7. The CDR3 sequence is CAISDRDRGKDGYTF. DNA for the CDR3: TGTGCCATCAGTGACCGGGACAGGGGAAAGGATGGCTACACCTTC.

This chain connects TRBV28 to TRBJ1-5, with a tentative D call TRBD1 (5 bases). Germline V gene data show CDR1 as MDHEN and CDR2 as SYDVKM. The V end was cut by 6 bases, the J end by 7 bases, with 19 bases between. The CDR3 has 15 amino acids. The chain's CDR3 is CASSRRRAATQPQHF. CDR3 in DNA: TGTGCCAGCAGCCGCCGCAGGGCCGCGACGCAGCCCCAGCATTTT.

The chain links TRBV19 to TRBJ1-4, with D perhaps matching TRBD1 (6 bases). The germline V gene encodes CDR1 LNHDA and CDR2 SQIVND (reference sequence). V gave up 5 bases and J gave up 7 bases, with 23 bases separating them. The CDR3 consists of 17 residues. The CDR3 here is CASSLSGTIFQGEKLFF. The CDR3 bases are TGTGCCAGTAGTCTATCCGGGACAATCTTTCAGGGTGAAAAACTGTTTTTT.

This chain joins TRBV7-6 and TRBJ2-3; 9 bases fit TRBD2. V lost 1 base and J lost 3; bases outside the gene matches: 5. The germline V gene encodes CDR1 SGHVS and CDR2 FNYEAQ. The CDR3 spans 16 residues. The CDR3 sequence is CASSLGSAGGTDTQYF. CDR3 nucleotide sequence: TGTGCCAGCAGCTTAGGAAGTGCGGGGGGGACAGATACGCAGTATTTT.

V usage is TRBV19 and J usage is TRBJ2-2; D is perhaps TRBD1 (6 bases). This CDR3 contains 15 residues. The ends were cut back, 2 bases at V and 6 bases at J, with 13 bases in the middle. Germline CDR1 reads LNHDA; CDR2 reads SQIVND (reference sequence). The CDR3 is CASSIQAGVPGELFF. In DNA, the CDR3 is TGTGCCAGTAGTATACAAGCAGGGGTGCCCGGGGAGCTGTTTTTT. The variable domain in full, completed from reference TRBV19 and TRBJ2-2, reads DGGITQSPKYLFRKEGQNVTLSCEQNLNHDAMYWYRQDPGQGLRLIYYSQIVNDFQKGDIAEGYSVSREKKESFPLTVTSAQKNPTAFYLCASSIQAGVPGELFFGEGSRLTVL.

CDR3 residues: CASSQYAGLTYNEQFF. The CDR3 nucleotides read TGTGCCAGCAGCCAATACGCGGGGTTAACCTACAATGAGCAGTTCTTC. V is TRBV3-1 (or the pseudogene TRBV3-2) and J is TRBJ2-1; tentatively, D is TRBD2 (6 bases). The CDR3 consists of 16 residues. CDR1 and CDR2 from the germline V gene are LGHDT and YNNKEL (reference sequence). The V and J ends lost 2 bases and 2 bases respectively, with 13 bases between them.

The CDR3 region is CASSPGHSYEQYF. Written as DNA, the CDR3 is TGTGCCAGCAGCCCCGGACACTCCTACGAGCAGTACTTC. This chain uses TRBV3-1 (or the pseudogene TRBV3-2) with TRBJ2-7; a possible D gene is TRBD1 (5 bases). Germline V gene data show CDR1 as LGHDT and CDR2 as YNNKEL (reference sequence). Trimming took off 4 bases at V and 0 bases at J, with 7 bases between the two ends. The CDR3 spans 13 residues.

The chain couples TRBV5-5 to TRBJ1-4; tentatively, D is TRBD1 (6 bases). CDR3 length: 14 residues. The V and J ends lost 4 bases and 5 bases respectively, with 12 bases between them. Germline V gene lookup returns CDR1 SGHKS and CDR2 YYEKEE (reference sequence). CDR3 sequence reads: CASSRGAGNEKLFF. In DNA, the CDR3 is TGTGCCAGCAGCCGGGGGGCGGGAAATGAAAAACTGTTTTTT.

The chain couples TRBV10-1 to TRBJ1-3; 9 bases match TRBD1. Germline V lookup: CDR1 WNHNN, CDR2 SYGVQD (reference sequence). The J segment lost 8 bases and the V segment lost 6 bases, leaving 5 bases of the junction unmatched. The CDR3 sequence is 13 residues long. DNA of the CDR3: TGCGCCAGCAGGGCGACAGGGGGATACACCATATATTTT. It specifies CASRATGGYTIYF.

The chain uses TRBV7-8 and TRBJ2-7; possible D gene TRBD1, 5 bases. The ends were cut back, 3 bases at V and 7 bases at J, with 19 bases in the middle. This CDR3 is 15 amino acids long. Germline values: CDR1 SGHVS, CDR2 FQNEAQ. The chain's CDR3 is CASSFDSRNRVEQYF. The CDR3 DNA reads as TGTGCCAGCAGCTTCGACAGCCGGAACCGGGTTGAGCAGTACTTC.

The chain is built from TRBV29-1 and TRBJ2-5; 8 bases fit TRBD2. The V and J ends lost 4 bases and 5 bases, in that order; junction bases with no gene match: 9. The CDR3 runs to 14 residues. Germline CDR1 and CDR2: SQVTM and ANQGSEA. CDR3 coding DNA: TGCAGCGTTGGGGTGGCGGGAGGTCAGGAGACCCAGTACTTC. Its translation: CSVGVAGGQETQYF.

This clone was observed many times. This chain connects TRBV9 to TRBJ2-7; TRBD2 agrees at 10 bases. Germline V CDR1 and CDR2: SGDLS, YYNGEE. The CDR3 loop spans 15 amino acids. Trimming took 3 bases from V and 2 from J; bases not matched to a gene: 5. The CDR3 sequence is CASSEGLARAYEQYF. The CDR3 DNA reads as TGTGCCAGCAGCGAGGGACTAGCGAGGGCCTACGAGCAGTACTTC.

This chain joins TRBV7-8 and TRBJ1-1; perhaps TRBD1 as D (6 bases). The CDR3 is 17 residues long. Between the trimmed V and J ends, which lost 5 bases and 0 bases, there was a span of 19 bases. Germline values: CDR1 SGHVS, CDR2 FQNEAQ. The CDR3 is CASSPDVATGLNTEAFF. For the CDR3, the DNA is TGTGCCAGCAGCCCCGACGTGGCGACAGGATTGAACACTGAAGCTTTCTTT.

The chain is built from TRBV11-2 and TRBJ2-7; 10 bases are shared with TRBD1. CDR3 length: 16 amino acids. Unmatched junction bases numbered 8, after V lost 3 bases and J lost 3 bases. CDR1 and CDR2 from the germline V gene are SGHAT and FQNNGV. In DNA, the CDR3 is TGTGCCAGCAGCTTGACGGGACAGGGGTTCTTCTACGAGCAGTACTTC. Translated, it gives CASSLTGQGFFYEQYF.

This chain uses TRBV19 with TRBJ2-7; perhaps TRBD2 as D (5 bases). The germline CDR1 and CDR2 sequences are LNHDA and SQIVND (reference sequence). CDR3 size: 14 residues. V lost 7 bases and J lost 0, with 13 bases in between. The CDR3 DNA is TGTGCCAGTAAGAGGTCGGGGTCCTCCTACGAGCAGTACTTC. Translating gives CASKRSGSSYEQYF.

The chain joins TRBV11-2 to TRBJ2-6; D perhaps matches TRBD2 (7 bases). Germline values: CDR1 SGHAT, CDR2 FQNNGV. Trimming cost V 5 bases and J 0 bases, with 17 bases left between them. This CDR3 has 18 amino acids. In DNA, the CDR3 is TGTGCCAGCAGCGCCCAAAGGGGGGGCACCTCTGGGGCCAACGTCCTGACTTTC. It translates to CASSAQRGGTSGANVLTF.

The chain links TRBV16 to TRBJ2-7; 9 positions match TRBD1. This CDR3 is 17 amino acids long. The germline CDR1 and CDR2 sequences are KGHSY and FQNENV. V lost 1 base and J lost 2; bases outside the gene matches: 9. CDR3 DNA: TGTGCCAGCAGCCAATTCAACAGGGACAGGGAAACCTACGAGCAGTACTTC. Translated: CASSQFNRDRETYEQYF. Complete variable domain (other parts from reference TRBV16 and TRBJ2-7): GEEVAQTPKHLVRGEGQKAKLYCAPIKGHSYVFWYQQVLKNEFKFLISFQNENVFDETGMPKERFSAKCLPNSPCSLEIQATKLEDSAVYFCASSQFNRDRETYEQYFGPGTRLTVT.

This clone occurred once. The chain combines TRBV6-4 with TRBJ2-3, with D perhaps TRBD1 (5 bases). The CDR3 consists of 14 residues. Germline values: CDR1 MRHNA, CDR2 SNTAGT. V dropped 2 bases and J dropped 3 bases, with 9 bases sitting between them. The CDR3 nucleotides read TGTGCCAGCAGTGACCAGGGAACAACAGATACGCAGTATTTT. Translating it yields CASSDQGTTDTQYF.

V is TRBV19 and J is TRBJ1-2, with TRBD1 identical over 9 bases. J gave up 2 bases and V 5 bases, and 6 bases lay outside the gene matches. CDR3 length equals 15 residues. CDR1 and CDR2 (germline): LNHDA, SQIVND (reference sequence). The CDR3 DNA is TGTGCCAGTAGTGCCAGAGGACAGGGGAACTATGGCTACACCTTC. Its protein is CASSARGQGNYGYTF. The full variable domain, completed using reference TRBV19 and TRBJ1-2, is DGGITQSPKYLFRKEGQNVTLSCEQNLNHDAMYWYRQDPGQGLRLIYYSQIVNDFQKGDIAEGYSVSREKKESFPLTVTSAQKNPTAFYLCASSARGQGNYGYTFGSGTRLTVV.

CDR3 residues: CASSILQAEAFF. The DNA for the CDR3 is TGTGCCAGTAGTATTCTACAGGCTGAAGCTTTCTTT. The rearrangement links TRBV19 to TRBJ1-1; a weak D match, TRBD1 (5 bases). This CDR3 comprises 12 residues. Germline V gene lookup returns CDR1 LNHDA and CDR2 SQIVND (reference sequence). V was clipped by 3 bases and J by 6 bases, with 8 bases between them.

The chain links TRBV7-2 to TRBJ1-2, with D perhaps TRBD1 (5 bases). Between the trimmed V and J ends, which lost 0 bases and 4 bases, there was a span of 15 bases. Germline assignment: CDR1 SGHTA and CDR2 FQGNSA. The CDR3 has 16 residues. This CDR3 is CASSLASNLDIYGYTF. Written as DNA, the CDR3 is TGTGCCAGCAGCTTAGCGTCGAACCTGGACATCTATGGCTACACCTTC.

The chain combines TRBV12-3 or TRBV12-4 with TRBJ1-1; 7 bases align to TRBD1. J was trimmed by 4 bases and V by 7 bases; bases with no gene match: 6. This CDR3 region has 13 residues. The CDR3 nucleotides read TGTGCCAGCAACAGGGGTGGCGGCACTGAAGCTTTCTTT. Encoded protein: CASNRGGGTEAFF.

The chain combines TRBV5-1 with TRBJ2-3; D remains ambiguous. CDR3 size: 13 residues. Germline CDR1 and CDR2: SGHRS and YFSETQ. The V end lost 5 bases, the J end lost 0 bases, and 7 bases lay between the germline ends. The CDR3 loop reads CASRSTSTDTQYF. The CDR3 DNA reads as TGCGCCAGCAGATCGACTAGCACAGATACGCAGTATTTT.

V and J are TRBV13 and TRBJ2-5; possibly TRBD2 for D (7 bases). The CDR3 length is 14 residues. The V gene lost 3 bases and the J gene lost 4 bases, with 12 bases spanning the gap. Germline CDR1 is PRHDT and CDR2 is FYEKMQ (reference sequence). The CDR3 loop is CASSFGGGVETQYF. The CDR3 DNA is TGTGCCAGCAGCTTCGGAGGGGGGGTAGAGACCCAGTACTTC.

The CDR3 reads CSVYQGGNTEAFF. The CDR3 bases are TGCAGCGTCTACCAGGGGGGGAACACTGAAGCTTTCTTT. The chain has TRBV29-1 and TRBJ1-1, with 7 bases fitting TRBD1. Germline CDR1 SQVTM, CDR2 ANQGSEA. The trim removed 6 bases at V and 1 base at J, leaving 5 bases unmatched. This CDR3 contains 13 residues. The whole variable domain, remainder taken from reference TRBV29-1 and TRBJ1-1, is SAVISQKPSRDICQRGTSLTIQCQVDSQVTMMFWYRQQPGQSLTLIATANQGSEATYESGFVIDKFPISRPNLTFSTLTVSNMSPEDSSIYLCSVYQGGNTEAFFGQGTRLTVV.

The chain has TRBV20-1 and TRBJ2-7; TRBD2 matches at 9 bases. The CDR3 contains 15 residues. With V trimmed by 3 bases and J by 4 bases, 10 bases remained unmatched. Germline V gene sequence: CDR1 DFQATT, CDR2 SNEGSKA (reference sequence). This CDR3 is CSASGAASGEYEQYF. CDR3 in DNA: TGCAGTGCTAGTGGTGCCGCTAGCGGGGAATACGAGCAGTACTTC.

The chain combines TRBV11-3 with TRBJ2-1; possibly TRBD2 for D (6 bases). The ends were cut back, 5 bases at V and 9 bases at J, with 14 bases in the middle. Germline loops: CDR1 SGHNT, CDR2 YENEEA. The CDR3 loop spans 13 amino acids. CDR3 loop: CASSVDTGGEQFF. The CDR3 DNA is TGTGCCAGCAGCGTTGACACCGGGGGTGAGCAGTTCTTC.

This chain uses TRBV18 with TRBJ2-7; D unresolved. CDR3 size: 14 residues. V dropped 3 bases and J dropped 2 bases, with 11 bases sitting between them. Germline-derived CDR1 and CDR2 are KGHSH and LQKENI. CDR3 protein: CASSPTRQTYEQYF. The CDR3 DNA sequence: TGTGCCAGCTCACCGACCAGACAAACCTACGAGCAGTACTTC.

The genes are TRBV12-5 and TRBJ2-5; D may be TRBD1 (6 bases). CDR1 and CDR2 from the germline V gene are LGHNT and FRNRAP. The CDR3 is 19 residues long. The V gene lost 1 base and the J gene lost 1 base, with 22 bases spanning the gap. In DNA form, the CDR3 reads TGTGCTAGTGGTTTGGGCGAGAAAAATTCGACAGGATTCCAAGAGACCCAGTACTTC. Its protein is CASGLGEKNSTGFQETQYF.

This clone has ten or more counts. V usage is TRBV19 and J usage is TRBJ1-1; 9 positions agree with TRBD1. Germline V gene sequence: CDR1 LNHDA, CDR2 SQIVND (reference sequence). The CDR3 covers 13 residues. V gave up 7 bases and J gave up 5 bases; unmatched junction bases: 5. CDR3 protein: CASMGQGWTEAFF. DNA for the CDR3: TGTGCCAGTATGGGACAGGGATGGACTGAAGCTTTCTTT.

Here the CDR3 reads CASSLPSDRGQYLGNTIYF. CDR3 bases: TGTGCCAGCAGCTTGCCGTCGGACAGGGGACAATACCTCGGAAACACCATATATTTT. This chain joins TRBV5-4 and TRBJ1-3, with 9 bases lining up with TRBD1. The V segment lost 1 base and the J segment 4 bases; nucleotides outside the gene matches: 15. CDR1 and CDR2 (germline): SGHNT, YYREEE (reference sequence). The CDR3 extends over 19 amino acids.